This TCR beta chain was found in a study of glioma-infiltrating T cells after dendritic cell vaccination. The time point was: after dendritic cell vaccination, including at tumor progression/relapse. Primers: 60 V beta forward and 13 J beta reverse. Only in-frame clones appear in the TCRdb table, and some are missing; sequencing was by immunoSEQ multiplex PCR. The data show about 87,000 clones, roughly 87% seen once. The sample was blood, taken after dendritic cell vaccination. The receptor was derived from a human donor with glioblastoma.

The CDR3 bases are TGTGCCAGCAGTTACGGCGGGGTCCCATATGGCTACACCTTC. This gives the protein CASSYGGVPYGYTF. The V and J genes are TRBV6-5 and TRBJ1-2; D is uncertain. Germline lookup yields CDR1 MNHEY and CDR2 SVGAGI. Deletions cut 2 bases from V and 5 bases from J, with 12 bases between. CDR3 length: 14 residues.